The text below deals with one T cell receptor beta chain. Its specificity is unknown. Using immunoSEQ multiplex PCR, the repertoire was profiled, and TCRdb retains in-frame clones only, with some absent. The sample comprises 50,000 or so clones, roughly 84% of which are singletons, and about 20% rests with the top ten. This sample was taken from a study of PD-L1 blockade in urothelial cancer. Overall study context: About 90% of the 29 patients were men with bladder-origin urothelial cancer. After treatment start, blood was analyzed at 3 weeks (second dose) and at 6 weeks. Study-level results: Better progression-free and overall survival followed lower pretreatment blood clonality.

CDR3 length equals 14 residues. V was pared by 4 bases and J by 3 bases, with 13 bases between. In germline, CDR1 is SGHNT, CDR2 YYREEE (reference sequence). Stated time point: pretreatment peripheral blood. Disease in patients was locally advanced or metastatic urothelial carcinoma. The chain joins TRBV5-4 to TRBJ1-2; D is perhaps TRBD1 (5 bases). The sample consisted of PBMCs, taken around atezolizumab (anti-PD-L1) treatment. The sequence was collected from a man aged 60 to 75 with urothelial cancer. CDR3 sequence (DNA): TGTGCCAGCAGCGGGGGGTCAGCACACTATGGCTACACCTTC. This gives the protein CASSGGSAHYGYTF.